This T cell receptor beta chain was captured by sequencing in a study of Ad26.COV2.S vaccination and SARS-CoV-2 variants. Trimming took 3 bases from V and 9 from J, leaving 15 bases between them. The germline CDR1 and CDR2 sequences are LNHDA and SQIVND (reference sequence). This CDR3 contains 14 residues. Sample treatment: 19 received Ad26.COV2.S at low or high dose, single or two shots; about 5 received placebo; per-sample allocation not given. The samples were gathered on day 63 after the first injection of vaccine or placebo. Measured with immunoSEQ multiplex PCR; TCRdb has only the in-frame clones, and not every one. The sample consists of around 450,000 clones, approximately 88% of them appearing once.

This specimen was peripheral blood, taken in a trial of Ad26.COV2.S vaccine versus placebo. The rearrangement uses TRBV19 and TRBJ2-1; perhaps D is TRBD1 or TRBD2 (5 bases each). The clonotype comes from a person between 18 and 59 years old who received the Ad26.COV2.S COVID-19 vaccine or a placebo. The CDR3 reads CASSMGTPTFEQFF. The CDR3 DNA follows: TGTGCCAGTAGTATGGGGACCCCGACGTTTGAGCAGTTCTTC.